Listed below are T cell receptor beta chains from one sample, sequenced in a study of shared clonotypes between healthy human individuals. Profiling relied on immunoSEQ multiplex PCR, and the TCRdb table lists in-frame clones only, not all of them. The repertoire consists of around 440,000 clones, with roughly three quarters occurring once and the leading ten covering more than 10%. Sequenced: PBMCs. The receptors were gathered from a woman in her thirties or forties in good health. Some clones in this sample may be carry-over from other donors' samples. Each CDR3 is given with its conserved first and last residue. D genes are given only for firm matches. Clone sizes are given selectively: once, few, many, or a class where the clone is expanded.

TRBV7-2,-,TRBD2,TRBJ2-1,CASSLAREGPEQFF,TGTGCCAGCAGCTTAGCGCGGGAGGGCCCTGAGCAGTTCTTC
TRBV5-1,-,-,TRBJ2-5,CASSRFGSETQYF,TGCGCCAGCAGCCGGTTTGGATCCGAGACCCAGTACTTC
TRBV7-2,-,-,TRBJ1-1,CASSLEANTEAFF,TGTGCCAGCAGCTTGGAAGCGAACACTGAAGCTTTCTTT
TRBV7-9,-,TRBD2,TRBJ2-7,CASSPRMTSGTPYEQYF,TGTGCCAGCAGCCCCCGCATGACTAGCGGAACTCCCTACGAGCAGTACTTC
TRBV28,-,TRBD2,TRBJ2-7,CASNPPGLVYEQYF,TGTGCCAGCAATCCTCCGGGACTAGTGTACGAGCAGTACTTC
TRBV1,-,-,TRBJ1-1,CTSSQDPGAMNTEAFF,TGCACCAGCAGCCAAGATCCCGGGGCCATGAACACTGAAGCTTTCTTT
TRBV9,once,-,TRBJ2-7,CASSAPEGGVDEQYF,TGTGCCAGCAGCGCCCCCGAGGGGGGCGTGGACGAGCAGTACTTC
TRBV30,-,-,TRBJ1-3,CAWSVSDYTIYF,TGTGCCTGGAGTGTGAGTGACTACACCATATATTTT
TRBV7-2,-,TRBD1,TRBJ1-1,CASSARDSNTEAFF,TGTGCCAGCAGCGCCCGGGACAGCAACACTGAAGCTTTCTTT
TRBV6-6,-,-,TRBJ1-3,CASSRRTSGNTICF,TGTGCCAGCAGCCGCCGGACATCTGGAAACACCATATGTTTT
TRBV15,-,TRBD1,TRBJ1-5,CATSSRGKRGGNQPQHF,TGTGCCACCAGCAGCAGGGGGAAGAGGGGCGGCAATCAGCCCCAGCATTTT
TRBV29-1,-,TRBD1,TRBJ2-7,CSDKTGQGNPHEQYF,TGCAGCGACAAGACGGGACAGGGGAATCCCCACGAGCAGTACTTC
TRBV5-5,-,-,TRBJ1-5,CASSFYSGNQPQHF,TGTGCCAGCAGCTTTTATTCAGGGAATCAGCCCCAGCATTTT
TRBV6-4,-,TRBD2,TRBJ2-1,CASSVGTSGNNEQFF,TGTGCCAGCAGTGTCGGGACTAGCGGTAACAATGAGCAGTTCTTC
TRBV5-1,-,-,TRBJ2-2,CASANQGPRAGELFF,TGCGCCAGCGCAAATCAGGGACCCAGGGCCGGGGAGCTGTTTTTT
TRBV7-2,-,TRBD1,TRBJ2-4,CASSHGTGNIQYF,TGTGCCAGCAGCCACGGGACAGGGAACATTCAGTACTTC
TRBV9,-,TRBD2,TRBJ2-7,CASSVDSAGVGEQYF,TGTGCCAGCAGCGTAGATTCAGCGGGAGTGGGCGAGCAGTACTTC
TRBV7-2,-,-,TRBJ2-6,CASSLDRTNVLTF,TGTGCCAGCAGCTTAGATCGGACAAACGTCCTGACTTTC
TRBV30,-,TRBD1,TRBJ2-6,CAWGTDLSGANVLTF,TGTGCCTGGGGGACAGACCTCTCTGGGGCCAACGTCCTGACCTTC
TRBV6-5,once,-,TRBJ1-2,CASSLSGRDYGYTF,TGTGCCAGCAGTTTGTCCGGAAGGGACTATGGCTACACCTTC
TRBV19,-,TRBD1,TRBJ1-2,CASSIRTGEGEANYGYTF,TGTGCCAGTAGTATCAGGACAGGGGAAGGAGAGGCTAACTATGGCTACACCTTC
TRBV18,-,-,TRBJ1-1,CASSPPELGTEAFF,TGTGCCAGCTCACCACCGGAACTGGGCACTGAAGCTTTCTTT